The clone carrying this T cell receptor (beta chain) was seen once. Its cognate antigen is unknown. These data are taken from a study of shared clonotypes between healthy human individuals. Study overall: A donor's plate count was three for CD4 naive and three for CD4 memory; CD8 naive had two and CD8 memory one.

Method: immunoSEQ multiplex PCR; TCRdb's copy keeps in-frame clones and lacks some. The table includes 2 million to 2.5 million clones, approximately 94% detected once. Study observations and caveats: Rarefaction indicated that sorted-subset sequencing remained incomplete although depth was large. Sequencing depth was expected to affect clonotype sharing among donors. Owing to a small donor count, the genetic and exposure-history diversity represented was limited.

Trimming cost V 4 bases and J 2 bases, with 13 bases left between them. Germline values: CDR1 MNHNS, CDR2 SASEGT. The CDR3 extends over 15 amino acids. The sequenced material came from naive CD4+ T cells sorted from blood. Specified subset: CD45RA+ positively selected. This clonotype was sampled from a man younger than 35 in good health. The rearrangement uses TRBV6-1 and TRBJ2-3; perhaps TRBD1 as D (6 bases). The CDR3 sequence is CASSATGKATDTQYF. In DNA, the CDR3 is TGTGCCAGCAGTGCCACAGGGAAGGCCACAGATACGCAGTATTTT.